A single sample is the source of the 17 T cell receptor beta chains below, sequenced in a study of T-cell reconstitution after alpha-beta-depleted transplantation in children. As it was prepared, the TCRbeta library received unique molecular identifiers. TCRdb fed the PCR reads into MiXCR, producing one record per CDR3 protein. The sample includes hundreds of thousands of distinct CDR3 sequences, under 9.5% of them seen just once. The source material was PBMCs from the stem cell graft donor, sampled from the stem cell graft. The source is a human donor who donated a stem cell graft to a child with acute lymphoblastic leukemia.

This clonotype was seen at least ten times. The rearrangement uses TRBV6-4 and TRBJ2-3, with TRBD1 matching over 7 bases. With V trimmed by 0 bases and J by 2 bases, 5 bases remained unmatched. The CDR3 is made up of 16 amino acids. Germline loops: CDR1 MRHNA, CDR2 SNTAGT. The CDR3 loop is CASSDSAGGSTDTQYF. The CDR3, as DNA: TGTGCCAGCAGTGACTCTGCAGGGGGATCCACAGATACGCAGTATTTT.

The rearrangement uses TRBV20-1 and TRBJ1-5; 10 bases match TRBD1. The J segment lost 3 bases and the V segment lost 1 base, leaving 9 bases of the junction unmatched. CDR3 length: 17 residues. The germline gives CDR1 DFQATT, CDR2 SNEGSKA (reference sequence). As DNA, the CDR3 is TGCAGTGCTAGAGGGAGGACAGGGGGGTTTTCCAATCAGCCCCAGCATTTT. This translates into CSARGRTGGFSNQPQHF.

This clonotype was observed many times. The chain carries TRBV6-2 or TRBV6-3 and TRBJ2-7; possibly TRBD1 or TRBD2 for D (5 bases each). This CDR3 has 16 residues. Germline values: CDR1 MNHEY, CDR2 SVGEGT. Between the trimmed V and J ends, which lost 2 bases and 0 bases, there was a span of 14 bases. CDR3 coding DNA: TGTGCCAGCAGTTACCCGCTCGGGGCGGTCTCCTACGAGCAGTACTTC. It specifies CASSYPLGAVSYEQYF.

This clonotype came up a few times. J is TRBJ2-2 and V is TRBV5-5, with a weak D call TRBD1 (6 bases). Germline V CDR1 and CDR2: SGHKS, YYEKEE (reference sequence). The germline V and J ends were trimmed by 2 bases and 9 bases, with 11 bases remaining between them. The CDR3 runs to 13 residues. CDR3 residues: CASSFFGDRELFF. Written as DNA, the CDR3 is TGTGCCAGCAGCTTTTTTGGGGACAGGGAGCTGTTTTTT. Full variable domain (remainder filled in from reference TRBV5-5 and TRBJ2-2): DAGVTQSPTHLIKTRGQQVTLRCSPISGHKSVSWYQQVLGQGPQFIFQYYEKEERGRGNFPDRFSARQFPNYSSELNVNALLLGDSALYLCASSFFGDRELFFGEGSRLTVL.

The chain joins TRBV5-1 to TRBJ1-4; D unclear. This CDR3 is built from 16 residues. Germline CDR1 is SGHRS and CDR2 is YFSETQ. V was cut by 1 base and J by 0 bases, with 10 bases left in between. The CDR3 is CASSLLLPATNEKLFF. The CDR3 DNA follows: TGCGCCAGCAGCTTGTTACTGCCTGCAACTAATGAAAAACTGTTTTTT.

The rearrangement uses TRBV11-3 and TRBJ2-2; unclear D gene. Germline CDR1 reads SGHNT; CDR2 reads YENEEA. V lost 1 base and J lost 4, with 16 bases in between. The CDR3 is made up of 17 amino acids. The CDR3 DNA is TGTGCCAGCAGCTTAGCTGTTGGGTTTGGAAGCACCGGGGAGCTGTTTTTT. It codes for CASSLAVGFGSTGELFF.

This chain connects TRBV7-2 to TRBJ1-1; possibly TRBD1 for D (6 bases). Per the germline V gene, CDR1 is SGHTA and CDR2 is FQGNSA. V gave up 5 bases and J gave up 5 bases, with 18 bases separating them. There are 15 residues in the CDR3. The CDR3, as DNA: TGTGCCAGCAGCAGTGCTAGGGCAGGGGAGACTGAAGCTTTCTTT. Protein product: CASSSARAGETEAFF.

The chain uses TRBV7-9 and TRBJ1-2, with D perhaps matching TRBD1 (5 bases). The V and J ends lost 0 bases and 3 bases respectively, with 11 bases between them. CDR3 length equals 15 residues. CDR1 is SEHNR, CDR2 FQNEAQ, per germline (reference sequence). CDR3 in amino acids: CASSLAPTADYGYTF. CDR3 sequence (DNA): TGTGCCAGCAGCTTAGCCCCGACAGCGGACTATGGCTACACCTTC.

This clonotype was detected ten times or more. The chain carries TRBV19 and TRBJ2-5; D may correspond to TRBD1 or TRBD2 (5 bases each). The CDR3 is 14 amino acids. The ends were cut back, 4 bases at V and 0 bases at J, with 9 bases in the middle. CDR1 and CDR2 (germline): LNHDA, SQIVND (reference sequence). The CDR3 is CASSRGRNQETQYF. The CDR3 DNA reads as TGTGCCAGTAGTAGGGGACGGAACCAAGAGACCCAGTACTTC.

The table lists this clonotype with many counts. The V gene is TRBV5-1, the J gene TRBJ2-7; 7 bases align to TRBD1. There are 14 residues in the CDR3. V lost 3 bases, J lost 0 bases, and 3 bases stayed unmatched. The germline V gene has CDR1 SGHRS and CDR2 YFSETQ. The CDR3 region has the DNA TGCGCCAGCAGCTCAGGGACAGTCTCCTACGAGCAGTACTTC. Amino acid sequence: CASSSGTVSYEQYF.

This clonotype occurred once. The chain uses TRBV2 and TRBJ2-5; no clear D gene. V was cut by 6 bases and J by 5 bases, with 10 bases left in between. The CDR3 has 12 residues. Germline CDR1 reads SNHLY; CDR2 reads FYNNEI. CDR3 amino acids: CASRLDRETQYF. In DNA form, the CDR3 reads TGTGCCAGCAGACTCGACCGGGAGACCCAGTACTTC.

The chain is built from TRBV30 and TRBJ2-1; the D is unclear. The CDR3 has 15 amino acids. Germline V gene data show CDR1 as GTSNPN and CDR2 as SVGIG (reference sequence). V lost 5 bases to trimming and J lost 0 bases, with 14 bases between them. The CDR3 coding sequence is TGTGCCTGGGGCCGAGACTTAAGCTCCTACAATGAGCAGTTCTTC. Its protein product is CAWGRDLSSYNEQFF.

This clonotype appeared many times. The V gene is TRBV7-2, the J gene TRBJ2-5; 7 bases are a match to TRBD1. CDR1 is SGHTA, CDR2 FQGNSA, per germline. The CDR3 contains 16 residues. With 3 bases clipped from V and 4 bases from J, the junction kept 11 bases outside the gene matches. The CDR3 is CASSFRQGGFGETQYF. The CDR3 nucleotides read TGTGCCAGCAGCTTTAGACAGGGTGGGTTTGGAGAGACCCAGTACTTC. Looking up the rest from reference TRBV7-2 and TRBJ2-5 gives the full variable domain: GAGVSQSPSNKVTEKGKDVELRCDPISGHTALYWYRQSLGQGLEFLIYFQGNSAPDKSGLPSDRFSAERTGGSVSTLTIQRTQQEDSAVYLCASSFRQGGFGETQYFGPGTRLLVL.

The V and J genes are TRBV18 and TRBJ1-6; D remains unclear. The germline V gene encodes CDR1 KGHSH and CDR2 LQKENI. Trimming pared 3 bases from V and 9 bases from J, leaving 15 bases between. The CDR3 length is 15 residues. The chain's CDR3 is CASSPTWEKGSPLHF. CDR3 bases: TGTGCCAGCTCACCTACCTGGGAGAAAGGTTCACCCCTCCACTTT.

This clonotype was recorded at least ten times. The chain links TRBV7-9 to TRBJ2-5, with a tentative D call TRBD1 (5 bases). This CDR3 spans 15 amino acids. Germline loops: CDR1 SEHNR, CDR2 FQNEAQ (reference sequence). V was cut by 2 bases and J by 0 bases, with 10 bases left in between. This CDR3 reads CASSLSRTYQETQYF. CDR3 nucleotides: TGTGCCAGCAGCTTATCCCGGACATACCAAGAGACCCAGTACTTC.

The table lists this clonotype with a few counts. Written as DNA, the CDR3 is TGTGCCAGCAGCTTCGGCGGGGGGGCCGGTGAGACCCAGTACTTC. Its translation: CASSFGGGAGETQYF. This chain connects TRBV5-4 to TRBJ2-5; 9 bases fit TRBD2. Germline V gene data show CDR1 as SGHNT and CDR2 as YYREEE (reference sequence). The CDR3 extends over 15 amino acids. V lost 2 bases and J lost 5; bases outside the gene matches: 7.

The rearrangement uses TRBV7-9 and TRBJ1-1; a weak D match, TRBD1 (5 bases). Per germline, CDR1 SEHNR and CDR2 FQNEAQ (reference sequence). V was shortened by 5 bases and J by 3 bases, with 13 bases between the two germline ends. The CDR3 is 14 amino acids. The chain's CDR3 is CASSTCGGDTEAFF. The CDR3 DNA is TGTGCCAGCAGCACCTGCGGAGGGGACACTGAAGCTTTCTTT.